Following are 3 T cell receptor beta chains from one sample sequenced in a study of prognosis after radiotherapy for stage I lung cancer. Template was genomic DNA; TCR beta CDR3 amplified in two multiplex PCR rounds. Used in first-round PCR were primers specific to each TRBV and TRBJ gene. One entry per CDR3 protein results from TCRdb running MiXCR on the multiplex PCR reads. The table lists 20,000 to 25,000 distinct CDR3 sequences, approximately 40% of them singletons. Sequencing was performed on PBMCs, taken before or after stereotactic body radiation therapy (not recorded which). The receptors originated from a donor aged 50 or older with non-small cell lung cancer.

Ten or more counts support this clonotype. As DNA, the CDR3 is TGTGCCACCAGTGACTGGACTAGCGGGAAGAGGGGGGGTGAGCAGTTCTTC. It translates to CATSDWTSGKRGGEQFF. The genes are TRBV24-1 and TRBJ2-1, with 12 nucleotides matching TRBD2. The J segment lost 9 bases and the V segment lost 4 bases, leaving 12 bases of the junction unmatched. Germline lookup yields CDR1 KGHDR and CDR2 SFDVKD. The CDR3 loop spans 17 amino acids.

To note about this clonotype: A single base is all that separates this from a far larger clone, so a read error is likely. This chain uses TRBV12-3 or TRBV12-4 with TRBJ2-7; 16 bases align to TRBD2. The J call is in doubt because the DNA end fits TRBJ2-1 better. This CDR3 region has 18 residues. The CDR3 protein is CASTPGTSGRAWDNEQFF. The CDR3 DNA follows: TGTGCCAGCACCCCAGGGACTAGCGGGAGGGCTTGGGACAATGAGCAGTTCTTC.

This clonotype was seen more than once but under ten times. This sequence joins TRBV20-1 and TRBJ2-7, with 14 positions matching TRBD2. V was clipped by 5 bases and J by 2 bases; unmatched bases: 5. Per the germline V gene, CDR1 is DFQATT and CDR2 is SNEGSKA (reference sequence). This CDR3 has 15 amino acids. The CDR3 here is CSAGTSGRLTYEQYF. The CDR3, as DNA: TGCAGTGCTGGGACTAGCGGGAGACTAACCTACGAGCAGTACTTC.